This T cell receptor beta chain appears in the sequencing data of a study of cytomegalovirus exposure and HLA in healthy donors. PCR used 60 Vbeta primers and 13 Jbeta primers. Only in-frame clones appear in the TCRdb table, and some are missing; sequencing was by immunoSEQ multiplex PCR. This repertoire includes about 43,000 clones. Overall study findings and caveats: Among the CMV-associated chains, three were confirmed in vitro as specific for CMV antigens. Roughly uniform depth of sequencing across donors was assumed in presence/absence analyses. The HLA-A and HLA-B alleles of most subjects were reportedly predicted accurately from TCR beta sequences. The availability of immune exposure information extended only to CMV serostatus.

The CDR3 is made up of 14 amino acids. Germline V gives CDR1 MNHEY, CDR2 SVGAGI. Trimming cost V 5 bases and J 3 bases, with 13 bases left between them. Turning to this clone: Its antigen is still unknown.

The sequencing sample was made of PBMCs. The receptor was derived from a woman aged 30 to 39 in good health and CMV-seronegative. The chain uses TRBV6-5 and TRBJ1-2, with a possible D match to TRBD1 (5 bases). CDR3 nucleotides: TGTGCCAGCAGTGAGGAGGGCAGGGACTATGGCTACACCTTC. It yields the protein CASSEEGRDYGYTF.